This T cell receptor (beta chain) was sequenced for a study of T cells in tuberculosis. Findings and limits, study-wide: Active tuberculosis patients had shorter CDR3-alpha; the beta difference was nonsignificant. Using the GMM-specific repertoire gave nearly 90% accuracy versus roughly 70% with motifs. Smaller distances to GMM-specific TCRs suggested their expansion in active tuberculosis.

Assay used: immunoSEQ multiplex PCR; TCRdb lists only in-frame clones, some missing. The table includes more than 30,000 clones, about 84% detected once. V was clipped by 3 bases and J by 2 bases, with 7 bases between them. The germline V gene has CDR1 KGHSH and CDR2 LQKENI. CDR3 size: 13 residues. On this clone: The antigen is not known.

The time point is: new active TB diagnosis, blood taken before or within 7 days of starting treatment. Each donor contributed 90,000 to 100,000 T cells on average, unsorted. The sample consisted of PBMCs, taken at tuberculosis diagnosis. This receptor was identified in an adult with tuberculosis. The chain carries TRBV18 and TRBJ2-5; no firm D call. This CDR3 is CASSPTVQETQYF. CDR3 sequence (DNA): TGTGCCAGCTCACCGACTGTTCAAGAGACCCAGTACTTC.